This TCR beta chain was captured in a study of T cell responses to AZD1222 COVID-19 vaccine. The overall study: Second-dose schedules of about 4 or about 12 weeks were combined. Findings and limits, study-wide: Baseline serology detected seropositivity in only 6 or 7 AZD1222 recipients. Recipients of two AZD1222 doses showed rising Spike-specific TCR breadth and depth. Spike was spanned by vaccine-associated CD4 TCRs, which were dominant at 160-218 and 743-854.

The V and J ends lost 4 bases and 6 bases, in that order; junction bases with no gene match: 8. CDR3 size: 16 residues. The germline V gene encodes CDR1 MNHEY and CDR2 SVGEGT. Comment on this clone: Its antigen is currently unknown.

Method: immunoSEQ multiplex PCR; TCRdb's copy keeps in-frame clones and lacks some. The data hold around 190,000 clones, with around 88% observed a single time. The sequences come from peripheral blood, collected on day 0 of AZD1222 vaccination. V gene TRBV6-2 or TRBV6-3 combines with J gene TRBJ2-1; the match to TRBD1 covers 11 bases. The sequence derives from an adult in good health. CDR3 amino acids: CASSSRGTGGGNEQFF. The CDR3 nucleotides read TGTGCCAGCAGTTCTAGAGGGACAGGGGGAGGCAATGAGCAGTTCTTC.